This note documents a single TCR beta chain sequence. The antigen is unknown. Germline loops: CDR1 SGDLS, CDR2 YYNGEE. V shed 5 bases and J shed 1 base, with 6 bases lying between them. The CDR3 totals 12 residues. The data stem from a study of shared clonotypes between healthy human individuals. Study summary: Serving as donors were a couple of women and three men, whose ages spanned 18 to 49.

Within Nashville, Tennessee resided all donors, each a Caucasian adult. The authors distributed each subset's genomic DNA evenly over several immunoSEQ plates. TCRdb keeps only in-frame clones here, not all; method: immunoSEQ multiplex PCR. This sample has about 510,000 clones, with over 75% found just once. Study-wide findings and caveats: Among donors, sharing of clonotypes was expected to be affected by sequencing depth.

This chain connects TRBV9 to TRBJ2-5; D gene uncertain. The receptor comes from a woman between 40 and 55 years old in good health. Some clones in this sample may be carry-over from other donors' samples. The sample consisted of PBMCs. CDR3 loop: CASSRVQETQYF. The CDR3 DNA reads TGTGCCAGCAGTAGAGTCCAAGAGACCCAGTACTTC.